The TCR beta chain under discussion was sequenced for a study of graft-versus-host responses after intestinal transplantation. Study background: For around 3 years after anti-thymocyte globulin induction, all recipients took tacrolimus and steroids.

Regarding this clone: Its antigen is still unknown.

This CDR3 region has 16 residues. V gave up 1 base and J gave up 5 bases; unmatched junction bases: 8. Looked up from germline, CDR1 is SGHDN and CDR2 is FVKESK. The method was immunoSEQ multiplex PCR; TCRdb's version includes in-frame clones alone and lacks a portion of them. The repertoire holds more than 70,000 clones, with around 84% as singletons. This clonotype was sampled from a human donor who received an intestinal transplant. The chain employs TRBV14 and TRBJ2-5, with 9 bases identical to TRBD2. The sample consisted of unstimulated CD4+ T cells sorted from spleen or lymph node cells, taken before intestinal transplant. For the CDR3, the DNA is TGTGCCAGCAGCCAAGCAGCGCGGGGGGGCTGGGAGACCCAGTACTTC. It is translated as CASSQAARGGWETQYF.